The 24 T cell receptor beta chains below were found in one sample sequenced in a study of T cells in Graves' hyperthyroidism and ophthalmopathy. Researchers took RNA transcripts and amplified the TCR beta CDR3 regions from them. The HTBI primer set drove a first-round RT-PCR of the TCR CDR3. TCRdb re-analysed the multiplex PCR reads in MiXCR, keeping a single row per CDR3 protein. The sample yields 650,000 to 850,000 distinct CDR3 sequences, 15% to 20% seen once. Material for sequencing was blood. These TCRs come from a woman in her forties or fifties with Graves' hyperthyroidism that later progressed to Graves' ophthalmopathy.

A few counts support this clonotype. The J gene is TRBJ2-5, the V gene TRBV4-1, with 14 bases lining up with TRBD2. There are 17 residues in the CDR3. The germline V gene has CDR1 MGHRA and CDR2 YSYEKL. V was pared by 6 bases and J by 5 bases, with 11 bases of the junction left unmatched. CDR3 in DNA: TGCGCCAGCAGACTCCGACTAGCGGGGGGGCCGGGGGAGACCCAGTACTTC. Protein product: CASRLRLAGGPGETQYF.

In this sample, this clonotype turned up many times. This chain links TRBV11-2 with TRBJ2-1; no clear D. There are 13 residues in the CDR3. Germline CDR1 and CDR2: SGHAT and FQNNGV. V shed 0 bases and J shed 13 bases, with 13 bases lying between them. CDR3 bases: TGTGCCAGCAGCTTAGAGGTTCTGGCTCCCCAGTTCTTC. Translated, it gives CASSLEVLAPQFF.

This clonotype was seen repeatedly, ten times or more. The gene calls are TRBV7-8 and TRBJ2-5; the D gene is possibly TRBD1 (5 bases). Germline CDR1 SGHVS, CDR2 FQNEAQ. The V end lost 0 bases, the J end lost 5 bases, and 16 bases lay between the germline ends. The CDR3 sequence is 16 residues long. DNA of the CDR3: TGTGCCAGCAGCTTAGCCCAGGGTGGCGATACGGAGACCCAGTACTTC. Protein sequence: CASSLAQGGDTETQYF.

This clonotype was observed at least ten times. The chain links TRBV2 to TRBJ1-1; D is unclear. Looked up from germline, CDR1 is SNHLY and CDR2 is FYNNEI. The CDR3 extends over 12 amino acids. V shed 9 bases and J shed 0 bases, with 8 bases lying between them. In nucleotides, the CDR3 is TGTGCCAGACCGGGCCTGAACACTGAAGCTTTCTTT. This codes for CARPGLNTEAFF.

In its sample, this clonotype was seen many times. CDR3 coding DNA: TGTGCCAGCTCACCACCAGGGACCAATGAGCAGTTCTTC. The encoded protein is CASSPPGTNEQFF. This rearrangement joins TRBV18 to TRBJ2-1; D possibly matches TRBD1 or TRBD2 (5 bases each). The CDR3 totals 13 residues. With 0 bases removed from V and 6 bases from J, the gap between germline ends came to 6 bases. In germline, CDR1 is KGHSH, CDR2 LQKENI.

In its sample, this clonotype was seen a few times. V and J are TRBV5-4 and TRBJ1-2; D is possibly TRBD1 (5 bases). Germline CDR1 SGHNT, CDR2 YYREEE (reference sequence). Trimming removed 2 bases at V and 14 bases at J, with 13 bases between. The CDR3 is 11 amino acids. The CDR3 sequence is CASSFGTDRTF. The CDR3 nucleotides are TGTGCCAGCAGCTTCGGGACTGACCGTACCTTC.

Ten or more counts support this clonotype. The chain is built from TRBV11-2 and TRBJ2-7, with 8 bases lining up with TRBD1. The CDR3 is made up of 15 amino acids. Germline CDR1 reads SGHAT; CDR2 reads FQNNGV. With V trimmed by 1 base and J by 9 bases, 11 bases remained unmatched. The DNA for the CDR3 is TGTGCCAGCAGCTTAGCTCCCGGACAGGGATCAGTGCAGTACTTC. This encodes CASSLAPGQGSVQYF.

This clonotype was detected many times. The genes are TRBV5-1 and TRBJ2-7; D is unclear. The CDR3 extends over 13 amino acids. The V end was cut by 2 bases, the J end by 1 base, with 7 bases between. Germline CDR1 is SGHRS and CDR2 is YFSETQ. CDR3 bases: TGCGCCAGCAGCTTTAGTCAGTCCTACGAGCAGTACTTC. Its translation is CASSFSQSYEQYF.

The CDR3 region has the DNA TGTGCCAGCAGCGCGGGACAGAATCTCGGTACGCAGTATTTT. It is translated as CASSAGQNLGTQYF. The rearrangement joins TRBV9 to TRBJ2-3; 7 bases are a match to TRBD1. The CDR3 is 14 amino acids. Germline V lookup: CDR1 SGDLS, CDR2 YYNGEE. V lost 3 bases, J lost 8 bases, and 9 bases stayed unmatched.

This clonotype was detected only a few times. V is TRBV2 and J is TRBJ1-2, with D possibly being TRBD1 (6 bases). V was shortened by 7 bases and J by 4 bases, with 19 bases between the two germline ends. This CDR3 is 15 amino acids long. From germline, CDR1 is SNHLY and CDR2 FYNNEI. The CDR3 sequence: CASTVAQGTSYGYTF. CDR3 nucleotide sequence: TGTGCCAGCACCGTGGCTCAGGGGACCAGCTATGGCTACACCTTC.

The rearrangement uses TRBV15 and TRBJ2-1; the D is unclear. CDR3 length equals 15 residues. The ends were cut back, 0 bases at V and 2 bases at J, with 8 bases in the middle. Germline V gives CDR1 LNHNV, CDR2 YYDKDF (reference sequence). CDR3 coding DNA: TGTGCCACCAGCAGAGATCGTGGGACCTACAATGAGCAGTTCTTC. Translated, it gives CATSRDRGTYNEQFF.

The V and J genes are TRBV5-4 and TRBJ2-5, with 7 nucleotides matching TRBD2. With 1 base clipped from V and 5 bases from J, the junction kept 5 bases outside the gene matches. Germline assignment: CDR1 SGHNT and CDR2 YYREEE (reference sequence). The CDR3 extends over 14 amino acids. The CDR3 is CASSLRAGVETQYF. DNA for the CDR3: TGTGCCAGCAGCTTGCGCGCGGGGGTGGAGACCCAGTACTTC.

CDR3 loop: CASSISGELFF. The CDR3 bases are TGTGCCAGCAGTATCAGTGGGGAGCTGTTTTTT. This chain links TRBV12-3 or TRBV12-4 with TRBJ2-2; D call uncertain. Trimming stripped 5 bases from V and 8 bases from J, with 6 bases between. The CDR3 runs 11 residues.

V gene TRBV9 combines with J gene TRBJ1-4, with D unclear. Germline V gives CDR1 SGDLS, CDR2 YYNGEE. The CDR3 is made up of 14 amino acids. Deletions cut 4 bases from V and 7 bases from J, with 14 bases between. CDR3 coding DNA: TGTGCCAGCAGCTCTCATCTGGATGGTGAAAAACTGTTTTTT. It yields the protein CASSSHLDGEKLFF.

The sample holds many counts of this clonotype. The chain has TRBV3-1 and TRBJ1-6; D unclear. The V end lost 0 bases, the J end lost 10 bases, and 4 bases lay between the germline ends. The length of the CDR3 is 12 residues. Germline-derived CDR1 and CDR2 are LGHDT and YNNKEL (reference sequence). The CDR3: CASSQDRSPLHF. The DNA for the CDR3 is TGTGCCAGCAGCCAAGACCGCTCACCCCTCCACTTT.

The chain links TRBV7-2 to TRBJ1-4; D call uncertain. This CDR3 is 17 amino acids long. Trimming left V 1 base short and J 8 bases short, with 20 bases between. Germline V CDR1 and CDR2: SGHTA, FQGNSA. CDR3 protein: CASSLDGWTPEEEKLFF. The CDR3 region has the DNA TGTGCCAGCAGCTTAGATGGGTGGACCCCCGAGGAGGAAAAACTGTTTTTT.

This clonotype was observed a handful of times. The rearrangement joins TRBV30 to TRBJ1-3; no clear D. In germline, CDR1 is GTSNPN, CDR2 SVGIG (reference sequence). CDR3 length: 14 residues. The V end lost 0 bases, the J end lost 1 base, and 7 bases lay between the germline ends. CDR3 bases: TGTGCCTGGAGTGTTACGGGATCTGGAAACACCATATATTTT. Protein sequence: CAWSVTGSGNTIYF.

This clonotype has just a few counts. The rearrangement joins TRBV5-1 to TRBJ2-2; D unclear. CDR1 is SGHRS and CDR2 is YFSETQ in the germline V gene. The CDR3 is made up of 15 amino acids. V was pared by 2 bases and J by 7 bases, with 15 bases between. The CDR3 spells CASSFRALGGGELFF. CDR3 DNA sequence: TGCGCCAGCAGCTTCCGGGCCTTGGGCGGCGGGGAGCTGTTTTTT.

The CDR3 sequence is CASSLTETLETQYF. The CDR3 bases are TGTGCCAGCAGCTTAACAGAGACCTTGGAGACCCAGTACTTC. The chain couples TRBV7-9 to TRBJ2-5, with D unresolved. Germline-derived CDR1 and CDR2 are SEHNR and FQNEAQ (reference sequence). V lost 2 bases and J 5 bases, leaving 12 bases between the germline ends. The CDR3 totals 14 residues. Combining the CDR3 with reference TRBV7-9 and TRBJ2-5 gives the whole variable domain DTGVSQNPRHKITKRGQNVTFRCDPISEHNRLYWYRQTLGQGPEFLTYFQNEAQLEKSRLLSDRFSAERPKGSFSTLEIQRTEQGDSAMYLCASSLTETLETQYFGPGTRLLVL.

The table lists this clonotype with a few counts. This chain joins TRBV10-3 and TRBJ2-1; 12 nucleotides align to TRBD2. The CDR3 runs 17 residues. V dropped 2 bases and J dropped 4; count of bases not matched to a gene: 6. The germline V gene encodes CDR1 ENHRY and CDR2 SYGVKD. In DNA form, the CDR3 reads TGTGCCATCAGTGAGACGACTAGCGGGGGCGGTTACAATGAGCAGTTCTTC. This encodes CAISETTSGGGYNEQFF.

The chain employs TRBV3-1 and TRBJ2-3; unclear D gene. V was pared by 0 bases and J by 6 bases, with 13 bases between. This CDR3 is 15 amino acids long. Germline CDR1 and CDR2: LGHDT and YNNKEL (reference sequence). CDR3 coding DNA: TGTGCCAGCAGCCAAGATCGTAACTGGGTGGATACGCAGTATTTT. As protein: CASSQDRNWVDTQYF.

At least ten counts were recorded for this clonotype. The genes are TRBV10-3 and TRBJ1-1; D remains unclear. V was cut by 2 bases and J by 2 bases, with 9 bases left in between. The CDR3 has 14 residues. Germline loops: CDR1 ENHRY, CDR2 SYGVKD. CDR3 protein: CAISEATSNTEAFF. CDR3 DNA sequence: TGTGCCATCAGTGAGGCGACATCTAACACTGAAGCTTTCTTT.

This clonotype has only a few counts. The chain links TRBV9 to TRBJ2-7; D possibly corresponds to TRBD2 (6 bases). Germline CDR1 is SGDLS and CDR2 is YYNGEE. V was clipped by 0 bases and J by 7 bases, with 11 bases between them. The CDR3 extends over 13 amino acids. The CDR3 loop reads CASSVVGAGEQYF. CDR3 nucleotide sequence: TGTGCCAGCAGCGTAGTAGGTGCGGGGGAGCAGTACTTC.

This clonotype was detected a few times. The genes are TRBV19 and TRBJ1-1; 8 nucleotides match TRBD1. V was pared by 3 bases and J by 0 bases, with 9 bases of the junction left unmatched. Germline V gene lookup returns CDR1 LNHDA and CDR2 SQIVND (reference sequence). The CDR3 has 17 amino acids. The CDR3 nucleotides read TGTGCCAGTAGTATGGCTCCGGGACAGGAATTGAACACTGAAGCTTTCTTT. Encoded protein: CASSMAPGQELNTEAFF.